The rows below give T cell receptor beta chains drawn from one sample of a study of blood T cells in healthy people across ages. TCRdb re-analysed the 5' RACE reads in MiXCR, keeping a single row per CDR3 protein. The sample records about 1.8 million distinct CDR3 sequences, roughly 49% being singletons. The source material was blood. These receptors were collected from a woman in her 40s in good health. Both conserved end residues are part of each CDR3. The D gene is left open where the match is weak. Size is omitted from some rows. Given values are once, few, many or a class for expanded clones.

TRBD2	.	17	TRBV15	TRBJ2-3	CATSRRIGGGSTDTQYF	TGTGCCACCAGCAGACGGATCGGGGGGGGGTCCACAGATACGCAGTATTTT
TRBD2	few	14	TRBV7-2	TRBJ2-5	CAISSSGGVETQYF	TGTGCCATAAGCTCTAGCGGGGGGGTTGAGACCCAGTACTTC
TRBD2	.	17	TRBV4-3	TRBJ2-1	CASSQAHGTSEVGEQFF	TGCGCCAGCAGCCAAGCCCACGGGACTAGCGAAGTAGGGGAGCAGTTCTTC
.	.	16	TRBV7-2	TRBJ1-5	CASSLGGDPRNQPQHF	TGTGCCAGCAGCTTAGGAGGGGACCCCCGCAATCAGCCCCAGCATTTT
.	.	15	TRBV4-1	TRBJ2-7	CASSPNWDGSYEQYF	TGCGCCAGCAGCCCGAACTGGGACGGCTCCTACGAGCAGTACTTC
.	.	16	TRBV5-1	TRBJ2-5	CASSLEGRGAQETQYF	TGCGCCAGCAGCTTGGAGGGGAGAGGGGCTCAAGAGACCCAGTACTTC
TRBD2	.	16	TRBV11-1	TRBJ2-1	CASSSGLAGGFNEQFF	TGTGCCAGCAGCTCGGGTCTAGCGGGGGGTTTCAATGAGCAGTTCTTC
TRBD1	.	18	TRBV6-2/TRBV6-3	TRBJ2-1	CASRPVTGGDRGQYEQFF	TGTGCCAGCAGACCAGTTACGGGGGGGGACAGGGGGCAGTATGAGCAGTTCTTC
TRBD2	.	16	TRBV2	TRBJ2-5	CASSEGLAGERKTQYF	TGTGCCAGCAGTGAAGGACTAGCGGGGGAGAGGAAGACCCAGTACTTC
TRBD1	few	17	TRBV25-1	TRBJ1-4	CASSEFQGAGGNEKLFF	TGTGCCAGCAGTGAATTTCAGGGCGCAGGGGGTAATGAAAAACTGTTTTTT
.	.	17	TRBV29-1	TRBJ2-4	CSVEDSSGRVAKNIQYF	TGCAGCGTTGAAGATAGCTCGGGCAGGGTAGCCAAAAACATTCAGTACTTC
.	.	14	TRBV10-3	TRBJ1-5	CAISESDSNQPQHF	TGTGCCATCAGTGAATCGGATAGCAATCAGCCCCAGCATTTT
.	.	13	TRBV29-1	TRBJ1-1	CSVARVSHTEAFF	TGCAGCGTTGCGAGGGTTTCGCACACTGAAGCTTTCTTT
TRBD1	.	16	TRBV4-1	TRBJ1-6	CASSQNDRDRAQPLHF	TGCGCCAGCAGCCAAAACGACCGGGACAGGGCACAACCCCTCCACTTT
TRBD1	.	15	TRBV7-2	TRBJ1-1	CASSPQGRGYTEAFF	TGTGCCAGCAGCCCCCAGGGCAGGGGGTATACTGAAGCTTTCTTT
TRBD1	.	14	TRBV28	TRBJ2-7	CASSPPLQGYEQYF	TGTGCCAGCAGCCCTCCCCTACAGGGGTACGAGCAGTACTTC
.	few	15	TRBV2	TRBJ1-6	CASSEIGQGFSPLHF	TGTGCCAGCAGTGAAATAGGGCAGGGATTTTCACCCCTCCACTTT
.	.	15	TRBV28	TRBJ2-4	CASSPVGGGGAIQYF	TGTGCCAGCAGTCCCGTGGGGGGGGGCGGGGCCATTCAGTACTTC
TRBD1	.	15	TRBV6-1	TRBJ2-1	CASSEVRDRYNEQFF	TGTGCCAGCAGTGAAGTTAGGGACAGATACAATGAGCAGTTCTTC
.	.	17	TRBV13	TRBJ2-7	CASSLGLQGGWLYEQYF	TGTGCCAGCAGCTTAGGATTACAGGGCGGTTGGCTCTACGAGCAGTACTTC
.	.	14	TRBV5-4	TRBJ1-2	CASSFMDLGGGYTF	TGTGCCAGCAGCTTTATGGACCTCGGGGGTGGCTACACCTTC
TRBD1	.	15	TRBV15	TRBJ1-5	CATDRARGSNQPQHF	TGTGCCACAGACAGGGCGAGGGGTAGCAATCAGCCCCAGCATTTT
TRBD1	few	15	TRBV12-3/TRBV12-4	TRBJ1-6	CASSEDRGRDSPLHF	TGTGCCAGCAGTGAGGACAGGGGGCGTGATTCACCCCTCCACTTT
.	.	15	TRBV6-5	TRBJ1-2	CASSYRNANRNGYTF	TGTGCCAGCAGTTACCGGAACGCAAACAGGAATGGCTACACCTTC
.	.	15	TRBV6-2/TRBV6-3	TRBJ2-5	CASTVMGGIQETQYF	TGTGCCAGCACCGTCATGGGGGGCATCCAAGAGACCCAGTACTTC
.	.	14	TRBV7-2	TRBJ1-4	CASSAPPRNEKLFF	TGTGCCAGCAGCGCCCCTCCTAGGAATGAAAAACTGTTTTTT
TRBD2	.	16	TRBV5-1	TRBJ2-3	CASSYLESGGADTQYF	TGCGCCAGCAGCTACCTCGAGAGCGGGGGGGCAGATACGCAGTATTTT
TRBD1	.	20	TRBV9	TRBJ1-5	CASSCESRGTGVYSNQPQHF	TGTGCCAGCAGCTGCGAGAGTAGAGGGACAGGGGTTTATAGCAATCAGCCCCAGCATTTT
.	.	15	TRBV20-1	TRBJ2-2	CSARVSLAGTGELFF	TGCAGTGCTAGAGTGAGCCTAGCTGGCACCGGGGAGCTGTTTTTT
TRBD1	.	13	TRBV6-2/TRBV6-3	TRBJ2-5	CASAKHRGETQYF	TGTGCCAGCGCCAAACACAGGGGAGAGACCCAGTACTTC
TRBD1	once	15	TRBV5-8	TRBJ2-7	CASSLVGQGVYEQYF	TGTGCCAGCAGCTTGGTGGGACAGGGAGTCTACGAGCAGTACTTC
.	few	16	TRBV4-1	TRBJ2-3	CASSQLQRGATDTQYF	TGCGCCAGCAGCCAACTTCAGAGGGGGGCGACAGATACGCAGTATTTT
TRBD2	few	13	TRBV20-1	TRBJ2-5	CSAGGLAGETQYF	TGCAGTGCTGGCGGACTAGCGGGCGAGACCCAGTACTTC
TRBD2	few	19	TRBV20-1	TRBJ2-1	CSARDGRTMSGGSYNEQFF	TGCAGTGCTAGAGATGGTCGCACTATGAGCGGGGGCTCCTACAATGAGCAGTTCTTC
.	few	17	TRBV20-1	TRBJ1-5	CSARVAGQGGSNQPQHF	TGCAGTGCTAGGGTCGCAGGCCAAGGTGGAAGCAATCAGCCCCAGCATTTT
TRBD2	.	19	TRBV7-2	TRBJ2-4	CASSLVASGGAGTKNIQYF	TGTGCCAGCAGCTTAGTAGCTAGCGGGGGGGCTGGTACCAAAAACATTCAGTACTTC
.	.	15	TRBV5-1	TRBJ1-1	CASSLGGVADTEAFF	TGCGCCAGCAGCTTGGGGGGGGTTGCGGACACTGAAGCTTTCTTT
.	.	13	TRBV6-1	TRBJ2-7	CASYTGGPYEQYF	TGTGCCAGCTATACCGGGGGGCCTTACGAGCAGTACTTC
.	.	16	TRBV6-1	TRBJ2-3	CASSVTRGPPTDPQYF	TGTGCCAGCAGTGTTACCAGGGGACCCCCCACAGATCCGCAGTATTTT
TRBD1	.	15	TRBV7-2	TRBJ2-7	CASSAGRTGVPEQYF	TGTGCCAGCAGCGCCGGCCGGACAGGGGTCCCCGAGCAGTACTTC
.	.	15	TRBV7-2	TRBJ2-3	CASSSWDTNTDTQYF	TGTGCCAGCAGCTCCTGGGACACTAACACAGATACGCAGTATTTT
.	.	12	TRBV6-5	TRBJ1-2	CASTHGGSGYTF	TGTGCCAGCACCCACGGAGGCTCTGGCTACACCTTC
.	.	14	TRBV12-3/TRBV12-4	TRBJ2-7	CASSLVAREYEQYF	TGTGCCAGCAGTTTAGTCGCCAGGGAATACGAGCAGTACTTC
.	.	14	TRBV20-1	TRBJ2-5	CSARDLGFQETQYF	TGCAGTGCTAGAGATCTTGGCTTCCAAGAGACCCAGTACTTC
.	.	14	TRBV11-2	TRBJ2-5	CASSFGRDGGTQYF	TGTGCCAGCAGCTTTGGGCGGGACGGTGGGACCCAGTACTTC
.	.	12	TRBV6-2/TRBV6-3	TRBJ2-7	CAGSFSLGEQYF	TGTGCCGGCAGCTTCTCCTTGGGCGAGCAGTACTTC
TRBD1	.	15	TRBV15	TRBJ2-3	CATTRTGLLTDTQYF	TGTGCCACCACCAGGACAGGGCTTTTGACAGATACGCAGTATTTT
.	.	12	TRBV27	TRBJ1-1	CASSRTSTEAFF	TGTGCCAGCAGTCGGACATCGACTGAAGCTTTCTTT